This TCR beta chain is from a study of shared T cell receptors in the human thymus. TCRdb keeps only in-frame clones here, not all; method: immunoSEQ multiplex PCR. The sample has approximately 760,000 clones, 70% to 90% seen once. Germline CDR1 SGHRS, CDR2 YFSETQ. With 4 bases clipped from V and 0 bases from J, the junction kept 12 bases outside the gene matches. This CDR3 is 20 amino acids long. These data were also reused for a study on human thymus T cells. That paper states: Donation was from healthy Finnish infants who were having corrective surgery that addressed congenital heart defects. The thymus tissue came from resections taken during corrective heart surgery. The authors found apparently biased V and J gene usage in thymic and blood repertoires. Highly overlapping thymic repertoires among unrelated individuals were reported in related research.

Sequenced material: thymocytes. The sequence was collected from a girl less than two years old with a congenital heart defect. The chain links TRBV5-1 to TRBJ2-5, with TRBD2 matching over 16 bases. CDR3: CASSLGTSGGAPPHQETQYF. CDR3 DNA: TGCGCCAGCAGCCTCGGGACTAGCGGGGGGGCACCACCCCACCAAGAGACCCAGTACTTC.